This T cell receptor (beta chain) originates from a study of blood T cell repertoires in COVID-19. The overall study: Donors in the United States, Italy and Spain gave samples during acute or convalescent COVID-19. T cells, B-cell-depleted T cells, or PBMCs supplied cDNA or gDNA.

In the source study's methods: Nucleated cell counts were estimated from reference gene primer amplification. Method: immunoSEQ multiplex PCR; TCRdb's copy keeps in-frame clones and lacks some. The V and J calls and clone size were taken over from that table, and D and trimming were inferred from the DNA. The sample has under 200,000 clones; around nine tenths are singletons. This CDR3 has 13 residues. The junction had 6 bases not matched to a gene; V was cut back by 10 bases and J by 5 bases. From germline, CDR1 is ENHRY and CDR2 SYGVKD. The TCR sequence derives from a man aged 55 to 70 with active or convalescent COVID-19. The chain has TRBV10-3 and TRBJ1-1, with TRBD1 identical over 11 bases. Sequenced: peripheral blood. The CDR3 region has the DNA TGTGCCACAGGACAGGGGGCTTGGACTGAAGCTTTCTTT. This sequence encodes CATGQGAWTEAFF.